A single sample gave rise to the 9 T cell receptor beta chains below, sequenced in a study of CD8 T cells in ankylosing spondylitis. TCRdb reprocessed the 5' RACE reads via MiXCR and lists one record per CDR3 protein. This sample has about 240,000 distinct CDR3 sequences, with roughly 8.6% found just once. Sequencing was done on a sample of blood, either unsorted or a sorted T cell fraction (not recorded which). The receptors come from a male donor with ankylosing spondylitis or in good health (not recorded which).

This clonotype was counted at least ten times. This sequence joins TRBV24-1 and TRBJ1-5; no definite D call. Per germline, CDR1 KGHDR and CDR2 SFDVKD. V was clipped by 3 bases and J by 6 bases, with 14 bases between them. This CDR3 is 15 amino acids long. The CDR3 nucleotides are TGTGCCACCAGTGATCCGGGAGGGTCCGGTCAGCCCCAGCATTTT. Amino acid sequence: CATSDPGGSGQPQHF.

The sample holds many counts of this clonotype. The chain recombines TRBV5-6 with TRBJ2-5; 10 bases fit TRBD2. Germline CDR1 reads SGHDT; CDR2 reads YYEEEE. V was pared by 1 base and J by 5 bases, with 5 bases of the junction left unmatched. The CDR3 has 15 residues. DNA of the CDR3: TGTGCCAGCAGCTTGAGGCTAGCGGGAGTCGAGACCCAGTACTTC. Its protein is CASSLRLAGVETQYF.

The chain combines TRBV11-2 with TRBJ2-4; no definite D call. Germline CDR1 and CDR2: SGHAT and FQNNGV. Trimming shortened V by 1 base and J by 3 bases, and 10 bases separated the two germline ends. This CDR3 spans 15 amino acids. Here the CDR3 DNA reads TGTGCCAGCAGCTTAGCGGCACCATTCAAAAACATTCAGTACTTC. Encoded protein: CASSLAAPFKNIQYF.

This clonotype occurred a few times. The chain combines TRBV5-1 with TRBJ2-1, with 8 bases fitting TRBD2. The trim removed 0 bases at V and 8 bases at J, leaving 4 bases unmatched. CDR1 is SGHRS, CDR2 YFSETQ, per germline. This CDR3 contains 14 residues. CDR3 DNA: TGCGCCAGCAGCTTGGCGGGAGGGATCGATGAGCAGTTCTTC. Protein product: CASSLAGGIDEQFF.

A word on this clonotype: This may stem from a read error, because a much larger clone lies one nucleotide away. V is TRBV20-1 and J is TRBJ2-7, with 10 positions matching TRBD2. CDR3 length equals 14 residues. J gave up 8 bases and V 5 bases, and 12 bases lay outside the gene matches. Germline V gene data show CDR1 as DFQATT and CDR2 as SNEGSKA (reference sequence). CDR3 protein: CSALLAGAYHQQYF. CDR3 nucleotide sequence: TGCAGTGCTCTTCTAGCGGGGGCTTACCACCAGCAGTACTTC.

This clonotype was seen many times. The gene calls are TRBV5-1 and TRBJ2-7, with TRBD1 matching 9 bases. From germline, CDR1 is SGHRS and CDR2 YFSETQ. Germline trimming cut 1 base from V and 2 bases from J; bases unmatched to any gene: 4. The CDR3 spans 15 residues. CDR3 DNA sequence: TGCGCCAGCAGCTTGAGGACAGGGGATGCCTACGAGCAGTACTTC. Translating it yields CASSLRTGDAYEQYF. Drawing the rest from reference TRBV5-1 and TRBJ2-7, the complete variable domain is KAGVTQTPRYLIKTRGQQVTLSCSPISGHRSVSWYQQTPGQGLQFLFEYFSETQRNKGNFPGRFSGRQFSNSRSEMNVSTLELGDSALYLCASSLRTGDAYEQYFGPGTRLTVT.

This clonotype showed up just a few times. The CDR3 region has the DNA TGTGCCAGCAGCTTAGGAAGGGAACAGGGGGGGACTGAAGCTTTCTTT. Encoded protein: CASSLGREQGGTEAFF. The chain combines TRBV7-9 with TRBJ1-1; 8 nucleotides line up with TRBD1. The CDR3 extends over 16 amino acids. From germline, CDR1 is SEHNR and CDR2 FQNEAQ (reference sequence). J gave up 5 bases and V 1 base, and 9 bases lay outside the gene matches.

Many counts were recorded for this clonotype. The chain has TRBV29-1 and TRBJ2-1, with D perhaps matching TRBD1 or TRBD2 (6 bases each). The germline V and J ends were trimmed by 3 bases and 7 bases, with 10 bases remaining between them. This CDR3 is built from 12 residues. Germline V gives CDR1 SQVTM, CDR2 ANQGSEA. The CDR3 DNA reads TGCAGCGTTGACACAGGGAGGAATGAGCAGTTCTTC. Protein: CSVDTGRNEQFF.

This clonotype was counted many times. The chain links TRBV12-3 or TRBV12-4 to TRBJ2-5; 8 bases align to TRBD2. After removal of 6 bases from V and 1 base from J, the junction contained 7 bases not matched to a gene. The CDR3 has 15 residues. DNA for the CDR3: TGTGCCAGCAGCCCGGAGCGGGGGAGCCAAGAGACCCAGTACTTC. This gives the protein CASSPERGSQETQYF.